The entry below describes one T cell receptor beta chain. Germline lookup yields CDR1 SGHDT and CDR2 YYEEEE. Trimming removed 3 bases from V and 1 base from J, with 17 bases in between. The CDR3 loop spans 16 amino acids. The sample originates from a study of blood T cell repertoires in COVID-19. About the study: From the United States, Italy and Spain came samples of acute and convalescent COVID-19. Nucleic acid was either cDNA or gDNA, and it came from T cells, B-cell-depleted T cells, or PBMCs.

Original data processing: Reference gene primer amplification gave estimated nucleated cell counts. Profiled with immunoSEQ multiplex PCR; TCRdb holds only in-frame clones, not every one. The V and J calls and clone size were taken over from that table, and D and trimming were inferred from the DNA. The sample records fewer than 200,000 clones, roughly 86% being singletons. The sample comprised peripheral blood. This TCR derives from a man aged 35 to 55 who had recovered from COVID-19. This chain joins TRBV5-6 and TRBJ2-7, with D tentatively TRBD2 (5 bases). In nucleotides, the CDR3 is TGTGCCAGCAGCTGGTCGGGGTGGGTACGGTCCTACGAGCAGTACTTC. Translating gives CASSWSGWVRSYEQYF.